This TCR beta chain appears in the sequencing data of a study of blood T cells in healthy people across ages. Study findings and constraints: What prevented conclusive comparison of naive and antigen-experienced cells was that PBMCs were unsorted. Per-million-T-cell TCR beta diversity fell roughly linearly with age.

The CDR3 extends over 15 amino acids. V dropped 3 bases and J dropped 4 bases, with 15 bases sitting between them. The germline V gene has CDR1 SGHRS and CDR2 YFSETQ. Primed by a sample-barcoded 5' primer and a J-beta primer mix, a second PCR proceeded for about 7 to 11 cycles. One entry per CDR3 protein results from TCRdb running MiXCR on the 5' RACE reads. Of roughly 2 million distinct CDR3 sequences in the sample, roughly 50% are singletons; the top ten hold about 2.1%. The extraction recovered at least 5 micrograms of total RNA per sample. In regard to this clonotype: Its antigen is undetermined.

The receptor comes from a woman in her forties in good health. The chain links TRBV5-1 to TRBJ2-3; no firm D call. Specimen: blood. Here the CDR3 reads CASSSTWGNADTQYF. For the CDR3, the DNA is TGCGCCAGCAGCTCCACGTGGGGTAACGCAGATACGCAGTATTTT.